This TCR beta chain was obtained from a study of T cell responses to AZD1222 COVID-19 vaccine. Study outcomes and limitations: Baseline testing showed seropositivity in only five to seven AZD1222 recipients. Dominant at 160-218 and 743-854, vaccine-associated CD4 TCRs also spanned spike. Clonal diversity was possibly underestimated, and the donors were mostly white British, with more females.

CDR1 is MNHEY and CDR2 is SVGEGT in the germline V gene. The CDR3 extends over 13 amino acids. The germline V and J ends were trimmed by 5 bases and 6 bases, with 10 bases remaining between them. Concerning this clone itself: The antigen remains undetermined.

TCRdb's copy holds only in-frame clones and misses some; the assay was immunoSEQ multiplex PCR. This repertoire shows tens of thousands of clones, 89% found once; its top ten account for 9.3%. The sequencing here drew on peripheral blood, taken 28 days after the second AZD1222 dose. This clonotype was sampled from an adult who received the AZD1222 COVID-19 vaccine. This chain links TRBV6-2 or TRBV6-3 with TRBJ2-2; the D call may be TRBD1 or TRBD2 (5 bases each). The CDR3 reads CASSQGRAGELFF. CDR3 DNA: TGTGCCAGCAGTCAGGGACGCGCCGGGGAGCTGTTTTTT.